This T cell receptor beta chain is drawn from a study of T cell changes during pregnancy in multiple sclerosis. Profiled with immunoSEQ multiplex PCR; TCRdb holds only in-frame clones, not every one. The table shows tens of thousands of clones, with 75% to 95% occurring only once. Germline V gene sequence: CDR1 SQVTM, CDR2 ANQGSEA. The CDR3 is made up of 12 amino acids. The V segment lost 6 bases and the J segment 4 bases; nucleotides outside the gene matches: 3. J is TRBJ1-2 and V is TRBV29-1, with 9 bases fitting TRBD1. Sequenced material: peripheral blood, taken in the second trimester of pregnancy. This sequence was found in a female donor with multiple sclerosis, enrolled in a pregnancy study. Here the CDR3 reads CSVETGGYGYTF. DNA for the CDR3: TGCAGCGTCGAGACAGGGGGCTATGGCTACACCTTC.